A single sample gave rise to the 7 T cell receptor beta chains below, sequenced in a study of OX40 agonist ivuxolimab in advanced cancers. Only in-frame clones appear in the TCRdb table, and some are missing; sequencing was by immunoSEQ multiplex PCR. The repertoire consists of tens of thousands of clones, with about nine tenths occurring once and the leading ten covering 5% to 6.5%. The specimen was CD4+ or CD8+ T cells sorted from blood, collected in a trial of the OX40 agonist ivuxolimab. These receptors all come from an adult with an advanced solid tumor such as melanoma, head and neck, liver or kidney cancer.

The V and J genes are TRBV6-5 and TRBJ2-7; 8 bases align to TRBD2. The CDR3 is made up of 15 amino acids. Looked up from germline, CDR1 is MNHEY and CDR2 is SVGAGI. Losses at the gene ends were 2 bases for V and 3 bases for J; bases not matched to a gene: 6. CDR3 bases: TGTGCCAGCAGTTACAGTAGCGGGGTTCACTACGAGCAGTACTTC. It translates to CASSYSSGVHYEQYF.

The rearrangement uses TRBV6-1 and TRBJ1-1; D is undetermined. V lost 4 bases, J lost 4 bases, and 13 bases lay in between. This CDR3 region has 14 residues. In germline, CDR1 is MNHNS, CDR2 SASEGT. The CDR3 loop is CASSGMTGLTEAFF. The CDR3 bases are TGTGCCAGCAGTGGAATGACGGGTCTCACTGAAGCTTTCTTT.

The rearrangement joins TRBV25-1 to TRBJ1-6; no firm D call. Per germline, CDR1 MGHDK and CDR2 SYGVNS. With 2 bases removed from V and 2 bases from J, the gap between germline ends came to 4 bases. The CDR3 has 14 amino acids. The CDR3 sequence is CASSEPAYNSPLHF. CDR3 sequence (DNA): TGTGCCAGCAGTGAACCAGCCTATAATTCACCCCTCCACTTT.

The chain employs TRBV30 and TRBJ1-1; D unresolved. This CDR3 contains 14 residues. Per the germline V gene, CDR1 is GTSNPN and CDR2 is SVGIG (reference sequence). The V end was cut by 4 bases, the J end by 3 bases, with 15 bases between. The CDR3 region has the DNA TGTGCCTGGACCCGGACGCTCCAGGACACTGAAGCTTTCTTT. Protein sequence: CAWTRTLQDTEAFF. The whole variable domain, remainder taken from reference TRBV30 and TRBJ1-1, is SQTIHQWPATLVQPVGSPLSLECTVEGTSNPNLYWYRQAAGRGLQLLFYSVGIGQISSEVPQNLSASRPQDRQFILSSKKLLLSDSGFYLCAWTRTLQDTEAFFGQGTRLTVV.

This chain uses TRBV13 with TRBJ2-3; TRBD1 agrees at 7 bases. The CDR3 totals 13 residues. Germline CDR1 and CDR2: PRHDT and FYEKMQ (reference sequence). The V gene end was trimmed by 6 bases and the J gene end by 2 bases; junction bases not matched to a gene: 2. The CDR3 bases are TGTGCCAGCAGGACAGGGTCCACAGATACGCAGTATTTT. Protein product: CASRTGSTDTQYF.

The V call is TRBV7-9, the J call TRBJ2-7; the D call may be TRBD1 or TRBD2 (5 bases each). Trimming shortened V by 5 bases and J by 11 bases, and 16 bases separated the two germline ends. The germline V gene has CDR1 SEHNR and CDR2 FQNEAQ (reference sequence). The CDR3 contains 12 residues. The CDR3 DNA is TGTGCCAGCAGCCAGGGTTGGTCGGAGGAGTACTTC. This gives the protein CASSQGWSEEYF.

The chain joins TRBV10-3 to TRBJ2-7, with TRBD1 identical over 8 bases. CDR1 and CDR2 (germline): ENHRY, SYGVKD. This CDR3 region has 14 residues. V dropped 7 bases and J dropped 3; count of bases not matched to a gene: 8. The CDR3 spells CAIKGQDGGYEQYF. CDR3 nucleotide sequence: TGTGCCATCAAGGGACAGGATGGAGGCTACGAGCAGTACTTC.